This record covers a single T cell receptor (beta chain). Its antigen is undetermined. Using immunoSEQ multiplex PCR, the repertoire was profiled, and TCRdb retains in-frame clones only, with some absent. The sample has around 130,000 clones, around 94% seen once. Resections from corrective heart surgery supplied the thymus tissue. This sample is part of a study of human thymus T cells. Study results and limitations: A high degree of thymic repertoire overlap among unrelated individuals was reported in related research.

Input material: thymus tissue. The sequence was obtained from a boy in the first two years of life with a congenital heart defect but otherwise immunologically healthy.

The CDR3 DNA reads TGCGCCAGCAGCCAAGTAAGGGACAGGGTCCCCTACGAGCAGTACTTC. Its translation: CASSQVRDRVPYEQYF. The rearrangement links TRBV4-1 to TRBJ2-7, with TRBD1 matching over 9 bases. The CDR3 is 16 residues long. In germline, CDR1 is MGHRA, CDR2 YSYEKL. V lost 1 base and J lost 2; bases outside the gene matches: 6.